The TCR beta chain under discussion was sequenced for a study of monozygotic twins with inflammatory bowel disease. Whole-study findings and limits: The data offered no way to tell different T cell subtypes apart. In these data, no single strong IBD-associated signal or clonotype received support.

Germline-derived CDR1 and CDR2 are SGHTA and FQGNSA. The CDR3 runs to 12 residues. In the case of this clonotype: Its antigen is unidentified.

Reprocessing the 5' RACE reads, TCRdb reports a single entry for every CDR3 protein and omits DNA. Its clone listing holds 85,000 to 110,000 distinct CDR3 sequences. Sequenced sample: blood. The chain is built from TRBV7-2 and TRBJ2-3; TCRdb outputs TRBD2, but without DNA this stays unchecked. This clonotype originated in a human donor with ulcerative colitis or Crohn's disease, or a healthy co-twin of an affected twin (not recorded which). CDR3: CASSLGVPAWNF.